These T cell receptor beta chains were read from a single sample in a study of human T cells and chemical hapten exposure. TCRdb reprocessed the RACE reads with MiXCR, giving one entry per CDR3 protein. Found here are roughly 140,000 distinct CDR3 sequences, 10% to 15% of them singletons; the top ten hold around 1.4%. Sample: whole blood, taken in connection with sensitization to the hapten diphenylcyclopropenone (DPC). The receptors derive from a woman aged 50 to 65 with alopecia areata. Some clones in this sample may be carry-over from other donors' samples. Both conserved end residues are part of each CDR3. D genes are given only for firm matches. A row's size may be missing; if present it is once, few, many or a size class.

v_call	clone_size	cdr3_length	d_call	j_call	cdr3_aa	cdr3_nt
TRBV12-3/TRBV12-4	NA	12	NA	TRBJ2-1	CANSALGYEQFF	TGTGCCAACAGTGCCCTTGGGTACGAGCAGTTCTTC
TRBV29-1	few	12	NA	TRBJ2-5	CSVTVGAETQYF	TGCAGCGTTACGGTGGGAGCAGAGACCCAGTACTTC
TRBV12-5	NA	14	TRBD1	TRBJ1-1	CASAPPRDSTEAFF	TGTGCTAGTGCTCCCCCCAGGGACAGCACTGAAGCTTTCTTT
TRBV20-1	many	16	TRBD2	TRBJ2-5	CSAPGLAGGPKETQYF	TGCAGTGCACCGGGACTAGCGGGAGGGCCTAAAGAGACCCAGTACTTC
TRBV5-1	once	16	NA	TRBJ2-4	CASSLTLGDARNIQYF	TGCGCCAGCAGCCTGACTCTCGGGGACGCCAGAAACATTCAGTACTTC
TRBV4-2	NA	18	TRBD2	TRBJ2-6	CASSPSTSGSTGANVLTF	TGTGCCAGCAGCCCATCGACTAGCGGGAGTACTGGGGCCAACGTCCTGACTTTC
TRBV14	few	15	NA	TRBJ2-3	CASSQEVTRTDTQYF	TGTGCCAGCAGCCAAGAGGTCACCCGCACAGATACGCAGTATTTT
TRBV5-6	NA	15	TRBD1	TRBJ2-7	CASSSGQGAWSEQYF	TGTGCCAGCAGCTCCGGACAGGGGGCGTGGAGCGAGCAGTACTTC
TRBV7-3	NA	13	NA	TRBJ2-3	CASSLIPPDTQYF	TGTGCCAGCAGCTTAATCCCCCCAGATACGCAGTATTTT
TRBV28	few	15	NA	TRBJ2-1	CASSPPRGWYNEQFF	TGTGCCAGCAGTCCCCCCAGGGGATGGTACAATGAGCAGTTCTTC
TRBV20-1	few	14	NA	TRBJ1-5	CSADPGASNQPQHF	TGCAGTGCTGACCCAGGGGCAAGCAATCAGCCCCAGCATTTT
TRBV30	many	14	TRBD1	TRBJ2-4	CAWSVLTGSNIQYF	TGTGCCTGGAGTGTCTTGACAGGGTCAAACATTCAGTACTTC
TRBV7-3	few	13	NA	TRBJ2-1	CASSLDPSGEQFF	TGTGCCAGCAGCTTGGACCCGAGCGGGGAGCAGTTCTTC
TRBV20-1	NA	16	TRBD2	TRBJ2-1	CSAALPGAGVVNEQFF	TGCAGTGCTGCCTTGCCAGGAGCGGGAGTAGTAAATGAGCAGTTCTTC
TRBV9	many	14	TRBD1	TRBJ2-5	CASSTRQGAETQYF	TGTGCCAGCAGCACTCGACAGGGAGCGGAGACCCAGTACTTC
TRBV6-2/TRBV6-3	many	15	TRBD2	TRBJ2-1	CASRVGLARVNEQFF	TGTGCCAGCCGGGTTGGACTAGCCCGAGTCAATGAGCAGTTCTTC
TRBV19	NA	16	TRBD1	TRBJ2-2	CASSLPTGRNTGELFF	TGTGCCAGTAGTCTACCGACAGGGCGGAACACCGGGGAGCTGTTTTTT
TRBV7-8	few	14	TRBD1	TRBJ1-6	CASSIGTDNSPLHF	TGTGCCAGCAGCATCGGGACAGATAATTCACCCCTCCACTTT
TRBV7-2	few	14	NA	TRBJ1-1	CASRWTALNTEAFF	TGTGCCAGCAGATGGACTGCGCTGAACACTGAAGCTTTCTTT
TRBV29-1	few	12	NA	TRBJ2-7	CSVMVGPYEQYF	TGCAGCGTCATGGTCGGGCCCTACGAGCAGTACTTC
TRBV12-3/TRBV12-4	NA	12	TRBD2	TRBJ2-7	CASTAGDYEQYF	TGTGCCAGCACCGCGGGAGACTACGAGCAGTACTTC
TRBV29-1	few	15	NA	TRBJ2-7	CSVEFPRAMVREQYF	TGCAGCGTTGAATTCCCAAGGGCTATGGTTAGAGAGCAGTACTTC
TRBV13	many	15	TRBD2	TRBJ2-1	CASSPVAGGPNEQFF	TGTGCCAGCAGCCCAGTAGCGGGAGGGCCCAATGAGCAGTTCTTC
TRBV18	few	15	NA	TRBJ1-1	CASSPRLKGDTEAFF	TGTGCCAGCTCACCACGCCTGAAAGGAGACACTGAAGCTTTCTTT
TRBV29-1	NA	13	NA	TRBJ2-5	CSVEDRAQETQYF	TGCAGCGTTGAAGACAGGGCACAAGAGACCCAGTACTTC
TRBV7-9	NA	14	TRBD1	TRBJ2-1	CASSGTGGFNEQFF	TGTGCCAGCAGCGGGACAGGGGGTTTCAATGAGCAGTTCTTC
TRBV20-1	NA	16	TRBD2	TRBJ2-3	CSAPREGGGRQDTQYF	TGCAGTGCCCCTCGGGAGGGAGGCGGGAGGCAAGATACGCAGTATTTT
TRBV7-2	few	16	NA	TRBJ2-5	CASSSPGPKRGETQYF	TGTGCCAGCAGCTCTCCGGGACCCAAAAGGGGAGAGACCCAGTACTTC